The 16 T cell receptor beta chains below all came from one sample that was sequenced in a study of blood T cells in healthy people across ages (dated by TCRdb to 2014 to 2015). The method behind the library was 5' RACE. Sequencing was performed on an Illumina HiSeq 2500. A second PCR of roughly 6 to 11 cycles was performed with a sample-barcoded 5' primer and a J-beta primer mix. TCRdb reanalyzed the raw reads on its own, using fastp at Q25 for trimming and MiXCR for clone calling, and kept in-frame beta chains. Duplicate CDR3 protein sequences are folded into a single record with the most common DNA and genes. This sample lists around 670,000 distinct CDR3 sequences; about 30% were detected once. The ten largest clones represent 15% to 19% of the sample. The sequenced material came from blood. The origin of the receptors is a woman older than 75 in good health.

CDR3 protein: CASSLGGAGGLMETQYF. In DNA form, the CDR3 reads TGTGCCAGCAGCTTAGGGGGGGCAGGGGGCTTGATGGAGACCCAGTACTTC. The chain has TRBV7-2 and TRBJ2-5, with TRBD1 identical over 8 bases. Trimming at V came to 1 base and at J to 5 bases, leaving 12 bases not matched to a gene. Germline-derived CDR1 and CDR2 are SGHTA and FQGNSA. The CDR3 extends over 17 amino acids.

The CDR3 is CASKGHNEQFF. Here the CDR3 DNA reads TGTGCCTCGAAGGGCCACAATGAGCAGTTCTTC. This sequence joins TRBV11-2 and TRBJ2-1, with no clear D. The length of the CDR3 is 11 residues. The germline gives CDR1 SGHAT, CDR2 FQNNGV. Trimming removed 11 bases from V and 5 bases from J, with 10 bases in between.

This clonotype was picked up many times. The J gene is TRBJ2-3, the V gene TRBV20-1; 12 positions agree with TRBD2. Germline assignment: CDR1 DFQATT and CDR2 SNEGSKA (reference sequence). With 1 base clipped from V and 5 bases from J, the junction kept 1 base outside the gene matches. The CDR3 consists of 14 residues. The CDR3 region is CSARASGGGDTQYF. The CDR3 bases are TGCAGTGCTAGAGCTAGCGGGGGGGGAGATACGCAGTATTTT.

The CDR3, as DNA: TGCGCCAGCAGCCAAGAAAGGACAGACCCCGTTGGCTACACCTTC. Its translation: CASSQERTDPVGYTF. V is TRBV4-1 and J is TRBJ1-2; D might be TRBD1 (6 bases). The CDR3 covers 15 residues. V was shortened by 0 bases and J by 7 bases, with 15 bases between the two germline ends. Germline V lookup: CDR1 MGHRA, CDR2 YSYEKL.

The rearrangement joins TRBV6-6 to TRBJ1-2, with D uncertain. The CDR3 has 12 amino acids. V was shortened by 0 bases and J by 10 bases, with 9 bases between the two germline ends. The germline V gene has CDR1 MNHNY and CDR2 SVGAGI (reference sequence). CDR3 residues: CASSYSIGVYTF. The CDR3 nucleotides read TGTGCCAGCAGTTACTCTATCGGGGTCTACACCTTC.

A few counts support this clonotype. CDR3 amino acids: CASGQSGGSGGYTF. The CDR3 nucleotides read TGTGCCAGCGGGCAATCGGGGGGGAGTGGGGGCTACACCTTC. The chain carries TRBV2 and TRBJ1-2; TRBD1 might be the D (5 bases). The germline gives CDR1 SNHLY, CDR2 FYNNEI. The CDR3 is made up of 14 amino acids. V lost 8 bases to trimming and J lost 8 bases, with 21 bases between them.

V is TRBV7-2 and J is TRBJ2-1; D is unclear. CDR1 SGHTA and CDR2 FQGNSA come from the germline V gene. V gave up 1 base and J gave up 0 bases, with 7 bases separating them. The CDR3 has 15 amino acids. This CDR3 reads CASSLVVSSYNEQFF. CDR3 DNA sequence: TGTGCCAGCAGCTTAGTAGTTAGCTCCTACAATGAGCAGTTCTTC.

This clonotype was recorded at least ten times. This chain uses TRBV11-2 with TRBJ2-1; D not resolved. Germline V CDR1 and CDR2: SGHAT, FQNNGV. Trimming removed 1 base at V and 0 bases at J, with 10 bases between. This CDR3 has 16 residues. For the CDR3, the DNA is TGTGCCAGCAGCTTAGTGTGGGCCCTCTCCTACAATGAGCAGTTCTTC. It codes for CASSLVWALSYNEQFF.

The chain has TRBV9 and TRBJ1-5; D is uncertain. The V gene lost 4 bases and the J gene lost 7 bases, with 15 bases spanning the gap. Germline V gene sequence: CDR1 SGDLS, CDR2 YYNGEE. The CDR3 is 14 residues long. The CDR3 DNA is TGTGCCAGCAGCTCCGGATATTTGGAACAGCCCCAGCATTTT. Protein sequence: CASSSGYLEQPQHF. Using reference TRBV9 and TRBJ1-5 for the parts outside the CDR3, the full variable domain is DSGVTQTPKHLITATGQRVTLRCSPRSGDLSVYWYQQSLDQGLQFLIQYYNGEERAKGNILERFSAQQFPDLHSELNLSSLELGDSALYFCASSSGYLEQPQHFGDGTRLSIL.

V is TRBV6-1 and J is TRBJ2-7; D ambiguous. CDR1 is MNHNS and CDR2 is SASEGT in the germline V gene. V was pared by 8 bases and J by 2 bases, with 13 bases between. CDR3 length: 13 amino acids. DNA for the CDR3: TGTGCCAGCCCCCGGGCAGTTGCCTACGAGCAGTACTTC. Translation gives CASPRAVAYEQYF.

As for this clonotype: At one boundary the junction diverges from the germline segment, which might be a read error. The chain links TRBV11-1 to TRBJ1-2; 9 positions match TRBD1. The germline gives CDR1 SGHAT, CDR2 FQDESV (reference sequence). This CDR3 contains 17 residues. In DNA form, the CDR3 reads TGTACCAGCAGCTTAGCGGGTCCGGGACAGGGAACCTATGGCTACACCTTC. Translated, it gives CTSSLAGPGQGTYGYTF.

This clonotype was recorded a few times. Here the CDR3 reads CSARRGGSNQPQHF. CDR3 DNA sequence: TGCAGTGCTAGAAGGGGGGGCAGCAATCAGCCCCAGCATTTT. The chain combines TRBV20-1 with TRBJ1-5; a possible D gene is TRBD1 (6 bases). Per the germline V gene, CDR1 is DFQATT and CDR2 is SNEGSKA (reference sequence). The CDR3 runs to 14 residues. Trimming took 2 bases from V and 1 from J, leaving 9 bases between them.

The chain recombines TRBV6-2 or TRBV6-3 with TRBJ2-5; possibly TRBD1 or TRBD2 for D (5 bases each). The CDR3 length is 14 residues. V gave up 6 bases and J gave up 9 bases, with 20 bases separating them. Germline loops: CDR1 MNHEY, CDR2 SVGEGT. CDR3 protein: CASRTRDSLGAQYF. CDR3 bases: TGTGCCAGCAGGACCCGGGATTCGCTAGGGGCCCAGTACTTC.

The DNA of the CDR3 is TGTGCCAGCAGCGGGACTAGCGGGAGGTTTAATGAGCAGTTCTTC. This translates into CASSGTSGRFNEQFF. V is TRBV12-3 or TRBV12-4 and J is TRBJ2-1, with TRBD2 matching 15 bases. J was trimmed by 7 bases and V by 6 bases; bases with no gene match: 4. This CDR3 spans 15 amino acids.

This clonotype was counted many times. The V and J genes are TRBV9 and TRBJ2-3, with 7 bases fitting TRBD1. The trim removed 3 bases at V and 3 bases at J, leaving 7 bases unmatched. Germline lookup yields CDR1 SGDLS and CDR2 YYNGEE. The CDR3 consists of 15 residues. CDR3 protein: CASSGWDSLTDTQYF. CDR3 nucleotide sequence: TGTGCCAGCAGCGGCTGGGACAGTCTTACAGATACGCAGTATTTT.

In its sample, this clonotype was seen many times. A much larger clonotype is one base distant, so this may be a read error. The J gene is TRBJ2-1, the V gene TRBV7-2, with a tentative D call TRBD1 (6 bases). The DNA end favors TRBJ2-7, so the J call may be wrong. Germline V CDR1 and CDR2: SGHTA, FQGNSA. CDR3 length equals 15 residues. CDR3 residues: CASSLEQGPYNEQYF. The CDR3 nucleotides read TGTGCCAGCAGCTTAGAACAGGGACCCTACAATGAGCAGTACTTC.